Sequencing of this T cell receptor beta chain was carried out in a study of blood T cell repertoires in COVID-19. Study background: Samples representing acute and convalescent COVID-19 were sourced from the United States, Italy and Spain. T cells, B-cell-depleted T cells, or PBMCs supplied cDNA or gDNA.

Authors' data handling: Amplified reference gene primers provided the basis for estimating nucleated cell counts. The repertoire was sequenced with immunoSEQ multiplex PCR; TCRdb's copy has only in-frame clones and lacks some. The V and J calls and clone size were taken over from that table, and D and trimming were inferred from the DNA. Of roughly 170,000 clones in the sample, around two thirds were seen once. Germline loops: CDR1 LGHDT, CDR2 YNNKEL (reference sequence). The ends lost 5 bases at V and 3 bases at J; junction bases unmatched: 6. The CDR3 extends over 15 amino acids. Sequencing was performed on peripheral blood. The receptor was derived from a woman older than 75 with acute or convalescent COVID-19. V gene TRBV3-1 (or the pseudogene TRBV3-2) combines with J gene TRBJ1-2, with 10 bases aligning to TRBD1. The CDR3 sequence: CASSKSGTGDYGYTF. The CDR3 DNA sequence: TGTGCCAGCAGCAAATCCGGGACAGGGGACTATGGCTACACCTTC.